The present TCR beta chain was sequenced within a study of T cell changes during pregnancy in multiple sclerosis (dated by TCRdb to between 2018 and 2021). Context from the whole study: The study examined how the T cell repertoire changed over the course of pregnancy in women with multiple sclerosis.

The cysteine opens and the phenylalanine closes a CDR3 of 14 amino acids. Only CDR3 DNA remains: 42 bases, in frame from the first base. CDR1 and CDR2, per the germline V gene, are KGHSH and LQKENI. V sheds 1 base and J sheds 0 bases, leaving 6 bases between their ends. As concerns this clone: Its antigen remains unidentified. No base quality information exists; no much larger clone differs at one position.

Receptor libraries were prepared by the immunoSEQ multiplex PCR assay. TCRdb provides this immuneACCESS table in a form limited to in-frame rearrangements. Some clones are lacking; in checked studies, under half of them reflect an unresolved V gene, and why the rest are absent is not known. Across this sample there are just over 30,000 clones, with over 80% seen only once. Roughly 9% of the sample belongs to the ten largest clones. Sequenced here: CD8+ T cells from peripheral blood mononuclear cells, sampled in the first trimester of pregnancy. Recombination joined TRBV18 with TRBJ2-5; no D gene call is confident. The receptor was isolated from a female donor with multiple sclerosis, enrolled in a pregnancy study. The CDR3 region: CASSPQEYQETQYF. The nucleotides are TGTGCCAGCTCACCACAGGAGTACCAAGAGACCCAGTACTTC.